Below are 10 T cell receptor beta chains sequenced from a single sample in a study of beta chain features in type 1 diabetes. Points from the study as a whole: Shorter TCRB CDR3s, moderately but significantly so, marked every one of the four CD4+ subsets in Type 1 diabetes patients.

Investigators reverse transcribed all isolated RNA, so they sequenced expressed TCRB transcripts. The table came from immunoSEQ multiplex PCR; TCRdb's copy has only in-frame clones and leaves some out. The repertoire consists of a few hundred thousand clones, with over 11% occurring once and the leading ten covering roughly 0.018%. No antigen is known for these receptors. The source material was naive CD4+ T cells from blood. The source is a man aged 25-45 years with type 1 diabetes.

This clone was counted between two and nine times. The chain carries TRBV4-2 and TRBJ2-7; 8 bases align to TRBD1. There are 18 residues in the CDR3. After removal of 0 bases from V and 3 bases from J, the junction contained 13 bases not matched to a gene. The V gene's germline CDR1 is LGHNA and CDR2 YNFKEQ. CDR3 protein: CASSQEFLLPGGHYEQYF. The CDR3 DNA reads as TGTGCCAGCAGCCAAGAATTTCTCTTGCCAGGGGGCCACTACGAGCAGTACTTC.

Remarks on this clone: Different DNA sequences within this sample yield the same CDR3. The rearrangement joins TRBV15 to TRBJ2-7; D unclear. Germline lookup yields CDR1 LNHNV and CDR2 YYDKDF (reference sequence). V was pared by 0 bases and J by 7 bases, with 7 bases between. The CDR3 runs 12 residues. The CDR3 bases are TGTGCCACCAGCAGAGACGGGTATGAGCAGTACTTC. Encoded protein: CATSRDGYEQYF.

The table lists this clone with a few counts. The rearrangement links TRBV5-1 to TRBJ2-7; maybe TRBD1 (5 bases). Trimming shortened V by 4 bases and J by 3 bases, and 17 bases separated the two germline ends. From germline, CDR1 is SGHRS and CDR2 YFSETQ. The CDR3 is made up of 15 amino acids. CDR3 in amino acids: CASSPQGFSVYEQYF. The CDR3 DNA reads as TGCGCCAGCAGCCCCCAGGGTTTCTCCGTCTACGAGCAGTACTTC.

This clone was seen more than once but under ten times. This chain uses TRBV4-3 with TRBJ2-1, with a possible D match to TRBD1 (5 bases). In germline, CDR1 is LGHNA, CDR2 YSLEER. With 4 bases removed from V and 3 bases from J, the gap between germline ends came to 10 bases. This CDR3 has 14 amino acids. CDR3 sequence: CASSLGANYNEQFF. CDR3 bases: TGCGCCAGCAGCCTTGGGGCAAACTACAATGAGCAGTTCTTC.

The V gene is TRBV4-1, the J gene TRBJ1-5; TRBD1 matches 7 bases. CDR3 length: 17 residues. Unmatched junction bases numbered 9, after V lost 3 bases and J lost 1 base. Germline V gene data show CDR1 as MGHRA and CDR2 as YSYEKL. The CDR3: CASSHMLRGQSNQPQHF. Written as DNA, the CDR3 is TGCGCCAGCAGCCACATGTTGAGGGGGCAGAGCAATCAGCCCCAGCATTTT.

This clone was observed a handful of times. J is TRBJ1-2 and V is TRBV5-6; TRBD1 agrees at 8 bases. The CDR3 has 13 amino acids. V shed 3 bases, J shed 7 bases, and the junction held 5 bases outside the gene matches. Germline V lookup: CDR1 SGHDT, CDR2 YYEEEE. The CDR3, as DNA: TGTGCCAGCAGCTCGGACAGGGCTGGTGGCTACACCTTC. Protein: CASSSDRAGGYTF.

The CDR3 region has the DNA TGTGCCAGCAGCCACTGGACAGGGCAAGAGACCCAGTACTTC. This gives the protein CASSHWTGQETQYF. The gene calls are TRBV14 and TRBJ2-5, with 8 nucleotides matching TRBD1. The CDR3 covers 14 residues. The germline V gene has CDR1 SGHDN and CDR2 FVKESK. Trimming at V came to 3 bases and at J to 2 bases, leaving 2 bases not matched to a gene.

The rearrangement joins TRBV2 to TRBJ2-2; D is perhaps TRBD2 (6 bases). V was pared by 6 bases and J by 4 bases, with 15 bases between. The CDR3 is made up of 15 amino acids. Germline values: CDR1 SNHLY, CDR2 FYNNEI. The chain's CDR3 is CASRVTSSRTGELFF. CDR3 coding DNA: TGTGCCAGCAGGGTGACTAGTTCGCGCACCGGGGAGCTGTTTTTT.

The J gene is TRBJ1-1, the V gene TRBV18, with D possibly being TRBD1 (5 bases). Germline values: CDR1 KGHSH, CDR2 LQKENI. There are 15 residues in the CDR3. Trimming removed 6 bases from V and 1 base from J, with 15 bases in between. CDR3 protein: CASSIGQGSNTEAFF. CDR3 in DNA: TGTGCCAGCTCCATCGGGCAGGGATCGAACACTGAAGCTTTCTTT.

On this clone itself: Other DNA sequences in the same sample also yield this CDR3. The chain has TRBV28 and TRBJ1-4, with 8 nucleotides matching TRBD1. The trim removed 5 bases at V and 4 bases at J, leaving 3 bases unmatched. The CDR3 length is 14 residues. The germline V gene has CDR1 MDHEN and CDR2 SYDVKM. This CDR3 reads CASSLGQGNEKLFF. In nucleotides, the CDR3 is TGTGCCAGCAGTCTAGGACAGGGTAATGAAAAACTGTTTTTT. Looking up the rest from reference TRBV28 and TRBJ1-4 gives the full variable domain: DVKVTQSSRYLVKRTGEKVFLECVQDMDHENMFWYRQDPGLGLRLIYFSYDVKMKEKGDIPEGYSVSREKKERFSLILESASTNQTSMYLCASSLGQGNEKLFFGSGTQLSVL.